Below, 31 T cell receptor beta chains from the same sample are listed, as sequenced in a study of blood T cell repertoires in COVID-19. Using immunoSEQ multiplex PCR, the repertoire was profiled, and TCRdb retains in-frame clones only, with some absent. The table records 200,000 or so clones, approximately 88% of them present only once. The source material was PBMCs or T cells enriched from blood (not recorded which). All receptors derive from a woman in her thirties or forties with acute COVID-19.

Here the CDR3 DNA reads TGTGCCAGCAGTGACATCCCCCTGGGGGAGGGTTCACCCCTCCACTTT. It yields the protein CASSDIPLGEGSPLHF. The chain combines TRBV2 with TRBJ1-6, with D possibly being TRBD1 (5 bases). Germline CDR1 is SNHLY and CDR2 is FYNNEI. The V gene lost 3 bases and the J gene lost 9 bases, with 18 bases spanning the gap. This CDR3 is built from 16 residues. Filled out from reference TRBV2 and TRBJ1-6, the complete variable domain reads EPEVTQTPSHQVTQMGQEVILRCVPISNHLYFYWYRQILGQKVEFLVSFYNNEISEKSEIFDDQFSVERPDGSNFTLKIRSTKLEDSAMYFCASSDIPLGEGSPLHFGNGTRLTVT.

The chain uses TRBV9 and TRBJ1-2; TRBD1 aligns across 8 bases. The V gene end was trimmed by 4 bases and the J gene end by 5 bases; junction bases not matched to a gene: 10. Looked up from germline, CDR1 is SGDLS and CDR2 is YYNGEE. The CDR3 extends over 15 amino acids. The DNA of the CDR3 is TGTGCCAGCAGCCCCCAAGCGACAGGGGCATATGGCTACACCTTC. It encodes CASSPQATGAYGYTF.

This rearrangement joins TRBV2 to TRBJ2-7; D gene uncertain. The CDR3 has 12 residues. The germline gives CDR1 SNHLY, CDR2 FYNNEI. The V gene lost 4 bases and the J gene lost 2 bases, with 6 bases spanning the gap. CDR3 sequence reads: CASSARTYEQYF. The CDR3 DNA follows: TGTGCCAGCAGTGCCAGGACCTACGAGCAGTACTTC.

The J gene is TRBJ2-1, the V gene TRBV9; 10 bases map to TRBD2. V gave up 3 bases and J gave up 0 bases; unmatched junction bases: 15. Per germline, CDR1 SGDLS and CDR2 YYNGEE. The length of the CDR3 is 20 residues. The CDR3 region has the DNA TGTGCCAGCAGCGCCTTCCCCGGGACTAGCGCGCAGTCCTCCTACAATGAGCAGTTCTTC. This encodes CASSAFPGTSAQSSYNEQFF. The whole variable domain, remainder taken from reference TRBV9 and TRBJ2-1, is DSGVTQTPKHLITATGQRVTLRCSPRSGDLSVYWYQQSLDQGLQFLIQYYNGEERAKGNILERFSAQQFPDLHSELNLSSLELGDSALYFCASSAFPGTSAQSSYNEQFFGPGTRLTVL.

This chain joins TRBV2 and TRBJ2-5; 9 bases fit TRBD2. There are 14 residues in the CDR3. The ends lost 6 bases at V and 5 bases at J; junction bases unmatched: 7. Germline loops: CDR1 SNHLY, CDR2 FYNNEI. DNA for the CDR3: TGTGCCAGCAGAGCCGGGACTAGCTCCGAGACCCAGTACTTC. It codes for CASRAGTSSETQYF.

The chain recombines TRBV19 with TRBJ2-5; 7 bases map to TRBD2. V lost 8 bases to trimming and J lost 3 bases; unmatched junction nucleotides: 6. The CDR3 has 13 amino acids. Germline values: CDR1 LNHDA, CDR2 SQIVND (reference sequence). The CDR3 spells CASRPAGEETQYF. The CDR3 DNA sequence: TGTGCCAGTCGTCCCGCGGGGGAAGAGACCCAGTACTTC.

This chain links TRBV18 with TRBJ1-2; D call uncertain. The CDR3 runs 12 residues. Per germline, CDR1 KGHSH and CDR2 LQKENI. Trimming cost V 2 bases and J 8 bases, with 9 bases left between them. The CDR3 DNA sequence: TGTGCCAGCTCACCAGGGCAGAACGGCTACACCTTC. As protein: CASSPGQNGYTF.

This clone was counted only a few times. Here the CDR3 reads CASTGANVLTF. The DNA for the CDR3 is TGTGCCAGTACTGGGGCCAACGTCCTGACTTTC. V gene TRBV7-2 combines with J gene TRBJ2-6, with D uncertain. The germline V and J ends were trimmed by 9 bases and 2 bases, with 2 bases remaining between them. Germline-derived CDR1 and CDR2 are SGHTA and FQGNSA. The CDR3 sequence is 11 residues long. The full variable domain, in which reference TRBV7-2 and TRBJ2-6 provide the parts outside the CDR3, is GAGVSQSPSNKVTEKGKDVELRCDPISGHTALYWYRQSLGQGLEFLIYFQGNSAPDKSGLPSDRFSAERTGGSVSTLTIQRTQQEDSAVYLCASTGANVLTFGAGSRLTVL.

With regard to this clone: A junction end diverges from the germline sequence, so it may reflect a read error. This chain joins TRBV3-1 (or the pseudogene TRBV3-2) and TRBJ1-2; 8 nucleotides line up with TRBD1. This CDR3 comprises 15 residues. Germline CDR1 is LGHDT and CDR2 is YNNKEL (reference sequence). The CDR3: CASSQGQGKGDGYTF. Written as DNA, the CDR3 is TGTGCCAGCAGTCAAGGACAGGGAAAAGGTGATGGCTACACCTTC.

The V call is TRBV5-8, the J call TRBJ1-5; perhaps TRBD1 as D (5 bases). From germline, CDR1 is SGHTS and CDR2 YDEGEE. The length of the CDR3 is 16 residues. The germline V and J ends were trimmed by 3 bases and 5 bases, with 18 bases remaining between them. The CDR3 DNA is TGTGCCAGCAGCTCGGGGACCGGGGGGTTTGATCAGCCCCAGCATTTT. Residues: CASSSGTGGFDQPQHF.

The chain has TRBV29-1 and TRBJ2-1; 16 nucleotides match TRBD2. The junction had 4 bases not matched to a gene; V was cut back by 4 bases and J by 7 bases. Per the germline V gene, CDR1 is SQVTM and CDR2 is ANQGSEA. This CDR3 has 15 residues. CDR3 DNA: TGCAGCGTTGGAATGGGACTAGCGGGGGGGAATGAGCAGTTCTTC. Its protein product is CSVGMGLAGGNEQFF.

The V call is TRBV3-1 (or the pseudogene TRBV3-2), the J call TRBJ2-2; D not resolved. The CDR3 consists of 14 residues. The ends were cut back, 4 bases at V and 7 bases at J, with 13 bases in the middle. Looked up from germline, CDR1 is LGHDT and CDR2 is YNNKEL (reference sequence). CDR3 sequence reads: CASSLPGAGGELFF. As DNA, the CDR3 is TGTGCCAGCAGCCTACCCGGAGCTGGCGGGGAGCTGTTTTTT.

This clone has only one observation. The V call is TRBV4-3, the J call TRBJ2-1, with 10 bases identical to TRBD2. The CDR3 consists of 17 residues. The V and J ends lost 4 bases and 6 bases, in that order; junction bases with no gene match: 12. Looked up from germline, CDR1 is LGHNA and CDR2 is YSLEER. CDR3 sequence: CASSPMTSGQVGNEQFF. CDR3 nucleotides: TGCGCCAGCAGCCCGATGACTAGCGGGCAAGTAGGCAATGAGCAGTTCTTC.

The chain links TRBV5-1 to TRBJ1-2; D is perhaps TRBD1 (5 bases). The V and J ends lost 1 base and 4 bases respectively, with 14 bases between them. The CDR3 has 15 amino acids. CDR1 is SGHRS and CDR2 is YFSETQ in the germline V gene. The CDR3 region has the DNA TGCGCCAGCAGCTTGAGTCCGGACACCCCCTATGGCTACACCTTC. It encodes CASSLSPDTPYGYTF.

The chain couples TRBV6-5 to TRBJ1-6; D ambiguous. V lost 6 bases to trimming and J lost 5 bases, with 14 bases between them. In germline, CDR1 is MNHEY, CDR2 SVGAGI. There are 15 residues in the CDR3. CDR3 nucleotide sequence: TGTGCCAGCAGATTGACTGTAAACCATAATTCACCCCTCCACTTT. This codes for CASRLTVNHNSPLHF.

The chain links TRBV5-1 to TRBJ1-1, with 9 nucleotides matching TRBD1. The length of the CDR3 is 13 residues. The trim removed 9 bases at V and 1 base at J, leaving 4 bases unmatched. Germline V CDR1 and CDR2: SGHRS, YFSETQ. The CDR3 DNA follows: TGCGCCACCAGACAGGGGGGGAACACTGAAGCTTTCTTT. The encoded protein is CATRQGGNTEAFF.

V is TRBV7-8 and J is TRBJ2-1; possible D gene TRBD1, 6 bases. The CDR3 length is 14 residues. V was shortened by 5 bases and J by 4 bases, with 12 bases between the two germline ends. The germline CDR1 and CDR2 sequences are SGHVS and FQNEAQ. This CDR3 is CASSTRQAYNEQFF. CDR3 nucleotides: TGTGCCAGCAGCACGCGACAGGCTTACAATGAGCAGTTCTTC.

V is TRBV4-2 and J is TRBJ1-2; TRBD1 aligns across 11 bases. This CDR3 contains 19 residues. Unmatched junction bases numbered 16, after V lost 3 bases and J lost 4 bases. CDR1 LGHNA and CDR2 YNFKEQ come from the germline V gene. The DNA for the CDR3 is TGTGCCAGCAGCCACGGCACCAACCCGGGACAGGGGGTTGGCTATGGCTACACCTTC. Translation: CASSHGTNPGQGVGYGYTF.

This clone was seen many times. The chain is built from TRBV4-3 and TRBJ2-2; D might be TRBD1 (5 bases). The V end was cut by 0 bases, the J end by 4 bases, with 9 bases between. CDR3 size: 15 residues. The V gene's germline CDR1 is LGHNA and CDR2 YSLEER. The CDR3 DNA reads as TGCGCCAGCAGCCAAGATTGGCAGGGCACCGGGGAGCTGTTTTTT. It translates to CASSQDWQGTGELFF.

The rearrangement uses TRBV7-9 and TRBJ1-4, with unresolved D. This CDR3 is 16 amino acids long. The germline CDR1 and CDR2 sequences are SEHNR and FQNEAQ (reference sequence). Between the trimmed V and J ends, which lost 4 bases and 0 bases, there was a span of 12 bases. Written as DNA, the CDR3 is TGTGCCAGCAGCTCGCAGCGGACTGCAACTAATGAAAAACTGTTTTTT. Its translation is CASSSQRTATNEKLFF.

This rearrangement joins TRBV24-1 to TRBJ1-5, with 8 bases aligning to TRBD1. Trimming cost V 10 bases and J 5 bases; bases outside gene matches: 6. This CDR3 is built from 13 residues. From germline, CDR1 is KGHDR and CDR2 SFDVKD. DNA of the CDR3: TGTGCCACTAGCGGACAGGGTTATCAGCCCCAGCATTTT. It specifies CATSGQGYQPQHF.

This chain's CDR3 is CSVPQGMSGYTF. The CDR3 DNA is TGCAGCGTCCCACAGGGGATGAGTGGCTACACCTTC. V usage is TRBV29-1 and J usage is TRBJ1-2; the match to TRBD1 covers 7 bases. This CDR3 is built from 12 residues. The germline CDR1 and CDR2 sequences are SQVTM and ANQGSEA. The trim removed 6 bases at V and 7 bases at J, leaving 8 bases unmatched. The variable domain in full, with the rest retrieved from reference TRBV29-1 and TRBJ1-2, is SAVISQKPSRDICQRGTSLTIQCQVDSQVTMMFWYRQQPGQSLTLIATANQGSEATYESGFVIDKFPISRPNLTFSTLTVSNMSPEDSSIYLCSVPQGMSGYTFGSGTRLTVV.

The rearrangement joins TRBV4-1 to TRBJ1-6; possibly TRBD1 for D (6 bases). V lost 1 base and J lost 10, with 14 bases in between. This CDR3 spans 15 amino acids. Germline CDR1 and CDR2: MGHRA and YSYEKL. The CDR3 reads CASSQGVTGRSPLHF. For the CDR3, the DNA is TGCGCCAGCAGCCAAGGGGTAACAGGGCGGTCACCCCTCCACTTT.

This chain connects TRBV14 to TRBJ2-7; 12 bases agree with TRBD1. The ends lost 3 bases at V and 4 bases at J; junction bases unmatched: 7. Germline CDR1 reads SGHDN; CDR2 reads FVKESK. The CDR3 is 16 residues long. CDR3 sequence: CASSQSGTGGLYEQYF. In DNA, the CDR3 is TGTGCCAGCAGCCAGTCCGGGACAGGGGGCCTGTACGAGCAGTACTTC.

This chain's CDR3 is CASSPRVDSWGYTF. CDR3 nucleotides: TGTGCCAGCTCACCGAGGGTCGACTCGTGGGGCTACACCTTC. The genes are TRBV18 and TRBJ1-2; D remains ambiguous. Trimming shortened V by 3 bases and J by 8 bases, and 16 bases separated the two germline ends. The CDR3 is made up of 14 amino acids. In germline, CDR1 is KGHSH, CDR2 LQKENI.

The V call is TRBV30, the J call TRBJ1-5; tentative D call: TRBD1 (6 bases). The CDR3 spans 15 residues. Deletions cut 2 bases from V and 2 bases from J, with 13 bases between. The germline gives CDR1 GTSNPN, CDR2 SVGIG (reference sequence). The CDR3 nucleotides are TGTGCCTGGAGTCCCACAGGGTCAGGCAATCAGCCCCAGCATTTT. It is translated as CAWSPTGSGNQPQHF.

The chain has TRBV19 and TRBJ1-2; D remains unclear. Trimming shortened V by 3 bases and J by 7 bases, and 21 bases separated the two germline ends. Germline CDR1 is LNHDA and CDR2 is SQIVND (reference sequence). The CDR3 runs to 16 residues. Here the CDR3 reads CASSILSDTIRSGYTF. CDR3 nucleotides: TGTGCCAGTAGTATCCTCTCCGACACGATCCGATCTGGCTACACCTTC.

The V gene is TRBV11-2, the J gene TRBJ2-5, with 8 bases aligning to TRBD1. V shed 3 bases, J shed 5 bases, and the junction held 5 bases outside the gene matches. This CDR3 comprises 14 residues. The germline CDR1 and CDR2 sequences are SGHAT and FQNNGV. CDR3 residues: CASSFQGAVETQYF. The CDR3 bases are TGTGCCAGCAGCTTTCAGGGGGCCGTGGAGACCCAGTACTTC. The full variable domain, its missing parts supplied by reference TRBV11-2 and TRBJ2-5, is EAGVAQSPRYKIIEKRQSVAFWCNPISGHATLYWYQQILGQGPKLLIQFQNNGVVDDSQLPKDRFSAERLKGVDSTLKIQPAKLEDSAVYLCASSFQGAVETQYFGPGTRLLVL.

As DNA, the CDR3 is TGTGCCAGCTCAAGGGGTACCCGGACTGAAGCTTTCTTT. Residues: CASSRGTRTEAFF. The chain carries TRBV12-3 or TRBV12-4 and TRBJ1-1, with D maybe TRBD1 (5 bases). This CDR3 contains 13 residues. Between the trimmed V and J ends, which lost 8 bases and 5 bases, there was a span of 15 bases.

The CDR3 DNA follows: TGTGCCAGCAGCTGGGACAGGGGGAAAGAGACCCAGTACTTC. Protein sequence: CASSWDRGKETQYF. J is TRBJ2-5 and V is TRBV5-5; 11 positions match TRBD1. The V segment lost 3 bases and the J segment 3 bases; nucleotides outside the gene matches: 1. The germline V gene encodes CDR1 SGHKS and CDR2 YYEKEE (reference sequence). The CDR3 has 14 residues.

The rearrangement joins TRBV19 to TRBJ1-2; maybe TRBD1 (6 bases). CDR3 length: 15 residues. The germline V gene encodes CDR1 LNHDA and CDR2 SQIVND (reference sequence). Trimming took 3 bases from V and 1 from J, leaving 12 bases between them. CDR3 region: CASSMGDTLNYGYTF. As DNA, the CDR3 is TGTGCCAGTAGTATGGGGGACACGCTTAACTATGGCTACACCTTC.